This T cell receptor beta chain was identified during a study of spatial heterogeneity in lung cancer. In the study overall: Detected sequences consistently included more beta-chain ones than alpha-chain ones.

Findings of the study overall: The study found that expanded intratumoral alpha and beta TCR counts tracked tumor mutation counts.

V shed 4 bases and J shed 7 bases, with 15 bases lying between them. This CDR3 contains 15 residues. CDR1 and CDR2 (germline): KGHDR, SFDVKD. TCRdb called the 5' RACE reads again in MiXCR, with one record for every CDR3 protein. Among around 18,000 distinct CDR3 sequences listed, around 6% were seen once. Time point in this sample: sample taken at primary tumor resection. Patients with untreated early-stage non-small cell lung cancer, numbering 72, were the donors. Sequencing of whole RNA from tumor, nontumor lung or frozen PBMC involved no sorting. This clonotype was detected many times. The antigen is undetermined.

The TCR was taken from a female donor with early-stage non-small cell lung cancer. The sequenced sample was lung tumor tissue, obtained at surgery. The J gene is TRBJ2-2, the V gene TRBV24-1; D remains ambiguous. In DNA form, the CDR3 reads TGTGCCACCAGTGACCCCGGGTCGGTGGACGGGGAGCTGTTTTTT. Its protein is CATSDPGSVDGELFF.